These T cell receptor beta chains were read from a single sample in a study of T cells in Graves' hyperthyroidism and ophthalmopathy. TCRdb independently ran MiXCR on the multiplex PCR reads; one entry per CDR3 protein. The table records 600,000 to 700,000 distinct CDR3 sequences, 45% of them present only once. Sequencing was carried out using peripheral blood or thyroid tissue (not recorded which). Receptors were obtained from an adult man with Graves' disease, either hyperthyroidism or ophthalmopathy (not recorded which). CDR3s include the opening cysteine and the closing phenylalanine or tryptophan. A D gene is named only where the DNA matches it firmly. Clone size appears in some rows only: once, few, many, or a class for an expanded clone.

TRBJ1-1	TRBV12-3/TRBV12-4	once	15	NA	CASSTEDRMNTEAFF	TGTGCCAGCAGCACCGAGGACAGAATGAACACTGAAGCTTTCTTT
TRBJ2-7	TRBV20-1	many	11	NA	CSARVDYEQYF	TGCAGTGCTAGGGTCGATTACGAGCAGTACTTC
TRBJ1-1	TRBV7-9	few	15	NA	CASSPGKEWTTEAFF	TGTGCCAGCAGCCCTGGCAAGGAGTGGACCACTGAAGCTTTCTTT
TRBJ2-7	TRBV29-1	many	13	TRBD2	CSVILADSYEQYF	TGCAGCGTTATACTAGCGGACTCCTACGAGCAGTACTTC
TRBJ2-7	TRBV7-9	few	15	NA	CASSSPGGGSYEQYF	TGTGCCAGCAGCTCCCCGGGCGGTGGCTCCTACGAGCAGTACTTC
TRBJ1-6	TRBV6-4	many	14	TRBD1	CASTSGTGNSPLHF	TGTGCCAGCACCTCCGGGACAGGGAATTCACCCCTCCACTTT
TRBJ1-5	TRBV6-5	NA	16	TRBD1	CASSESGTGIGQPQHF	TGTGCCAGCAGTGAGTCCGGGACAGGGATCGGTCAGCCCCAGCATTTT
TRBJ1-4	TRBV2	NA	13	NA	CASSWNGSEKLFF	TGTGCCAGCAGCTGGAACGGGAGTGAAAAACTGTTTTTT
TRBJ1-5	TRBV20-1	few	15	NA	CSARDRSLVGQPQHF	TGCAGTGCTAGAGATAGGAGCCTGGTGGGACAGCCCCAGCATTTT
TRBJ2-5	TRBV2	many	14	TRBD2	CASSTIAGVETQYF	TGTGCCAGCAGTACCATAGCGGGAGTAGAGACCCAGTACTTC
TRBJ1-5	TRBV7-8	many	12	NA	CASSLDFQPQHF	TGTGCCAGCAGCTTGGATTTTCAGCCCCAGCATTTT
TRBJ1-6	TRBV7-8	NA	12	NA	CASWTATGALHF	TGTGCCAGCTGGACAGCGACCGGGGCCCTCCACTTT
TRBJ2-2	TRBV5-1	few	15	TRBD2	CASSLLAGRTGELFF	TGCGCCAGCAGCTTGCTAGCGGGTCGCACCGGGGAGCTGTTTTTT
TRBJ1-1	TRBV10-3	NA	17	NA	CAISERTDPIFAREAFF	TGTGCCATCAGTGAGCGGACGGATCCTATATTCGCCAGGGAAGCTTTCTTT
TRBJ2-7	TRBV25-1	NA	17	TRBD1	CASSASRVGTGLYEQYF	TGTGCCAGCAGTGCCAGTAGGGTGGGGACAGGGCTCTACGAGCAGTACTTC
TRBJ2-7	TRBV6-5	NA	17	TRBD2	CASSYSNLAEANYEQYF	TGTGCCAGCAGTTACTCGAACCTAGCGGAAGCGAACTACGAGCAGTACTTC
TRBJ2-7	TRBV7-2	NA	13	NA	CASGFGGTYEQYF	TGTGCCAGCGGCTTTGGGGGCACCTACGAGCAGTACTTC
TRBJ1-2	TRBV29-1	NA	13	TRBD1	CSATGATNYGYTF	TGCAGCGCAACAGGGGCTACCAACTATGGCTACACCTTC
TRBJ1-3	TRBV19	NA	15	NA	CASSISGSGGETIYF	TGTGCCAGTAGTATCTCCGGGAGTGGGGGAGAGACCATATATTTT
TRBJ1-6	TRBV15	NA	17	TRBD1	CATSRDLGGQGRSPLHF	TGTGCCACCAGCAGAGATCTTGGGGGACAGGGACGTTCACCCCTCCACTTT
TRBJ2-7	TRBV6-5	NA	17	TRBD2	CASSLTSGGGPSYEQYF	TGTGCCAGCAGTTTGACTAGCGGGGGGGGACCCTCCTACGAGCAGTACTTC
TRBJ1-5	TRBV7-9	NA	16	TRBD1	CASSLGTGGWNQPQHF	TGTGCCAGCAGCTTAGGGACAGGGGGTTGGAATCAGCCCCAGCATTTT
TRBJ2-5	TRBV11-2	NA	16	TRBD1	CASSLGSGGSIETQYF	TGTGCCAGCAGCTTAGGATCAGGGGGCTCCATTGAGACCCAGTACTTC
TRBJ1-1	TRBV15	NA	15	NA	CATSGGSRINTEAFF	TGTGCCACCAGCGGTGGGTCCAGAATTAACACTGAAGCTTTCTTT
TRBJ1-1	TRBV2	many	14	NA	CASSENGPNTEAFF	TGTGCCAGCAGTGAAAATGGTCCCAACACTGAAGCTTTCTTT
TRBJ1-1	TRBV7-9	many	14	NA	CASSLVRGDTEAFF	TGTGCCAGCAGCTTGGTGAGGGGCGACACTGAAGCTTTCTTT
TRBJ2-5	TRBV7-3	NA	14	TRBD2	CASRLAGGPETQYF	TGTGCCAGCAGACTAGCGGGAGGGCCTGAGACCCAGTACTTC
TRBJ2-7	TRBV20-1	NA	15	NA	CSARGAGTDCYEQYF	TGCAGTGCTAGGGGAGCCGGGACCGACTGCTACGAGCAGTACTTC
TRBJ2-5	TRBV29-1	many	13	NA	CSVEGPLGETQYF	TGCAGCGTTGAAGGGCCTTTAGGGGAGACCCAGTACTTC
TRBJ1-1	TRBV25-1	few	13	NA	CASSARRGFEAFF	TGTGCCAGCAGTGCTAGACGGGGATTTGAAGCTTTCTTT
TRBJ1-2	TRBV12-3/TRBV12-4	many	11	NA	CASSSGSGYTF	TGTGCCAGCAGTTCTGGTTCTGGCTACACCTTC
TRBJ1-2	TRBV2	NA	13	TRBD1	CASSRTGFAGYTF	TGTGCCAGCAGCCGGACAGGTTTCGCTGGCTACACCTTC
TRBJ1-3	TRBV29-1	NA	13	NA	CSLAAGSGNTIYF	TGCAGCTTGGCCGCAGGGTCTGGAAACACCATATATTTT
TRBJ1-4	TRBV7-6	NA	15	NA	CASSLAKGANEKLFF	TGTGCCAGCAGCTTAGCGAAAGGGGCTAATGAAAAACTGTTTTTT
TRBJ2-2	TRBV12-3/TRBV12-4	NA	15	NA	CASTVSRSWTGELFF	TGTGCCAGCACCGTTAGCAGGAGCTGGACCGGGGAGCTGTTTTTT
TRBJ2-7	TRBV7-9	many	14	NA	CASSSETGRYEQYF	TGTGCCAGCAGCTCGGAGACGGGACGTTACGAGCAGTACTTC
TRBJ2-7	TRBV13	NA	12	NA	CAGSGEDYEQYF	TGTGCCGGCTCGGGGGAGGACTACGAGCAGTACTTC
TRBJ1-6	TRBV10-3	many	16	NA	CAISESSLRRSSPLHF	TGTGCCATCAGTGAGTCTTCTCTCCGGAGAAGTTCACCCCTCCACTTT
TRBJ1-6	TRBV7-9	NA	15	NA	CASSLEGPYNSPLHF	TGTGCCAGCAGCTTGGAGGGTCCCTATAATTCACCCCTCCACTTT
TRBJ1-3	TRBV14	few	17	NA	CASSQDLRVPAGNTIYF	TGTGCCAGCAGCCAAGATCTCCGGGTACCAGCTGGAAACACCATATATTTT
TRBJ2-7	TRBV19	NA	14	NA	CASSQGQIFYEQYF	TGTGCCAGTAGTCAAGGACAGATTTTCTACGAGCAGTACTTC
TRBJ1-6	TRBV12-3/TRBV12-4	many	13	NA	CASSLLVWSPLHF	TGTGCCAGCAGTTTACTGGTCTGGTCACCCCTCCACTTT
TRBJ1-6	TRBV12-3/TRBV12-4	NA	16	TRBD1	CASSRLAGQSRSPLHF	TGTGCCAGCAGTAGGCTAGCGGGACAGAGCCGTTCACCCCTCCACTTT
TRBJ1-2	TRBV5-5	NA	13	NA	CASSFQTGYGYTF	TGTGCCAGCAGCTTTCAGACCGGCTATGGCTACACCTTC
TRBJ1-2	TRBV19	many	15	NA	CASSRSDRWASGYTF	TGTGCCAGTAGTCGGTCTGACAGGTGGGCTTCCGGCTACACCTTC
TRBJ1-5	TRBV2	NA	14	NA	CASSGDPGNQPQHF	TGTGCCAGCAGCGGAGACCCGGGCAATCAGCCCCAGCATTTT
TRBJ2-6	TRBV2	once	15	TRBD1	CASSERGTGAYVLTF	TGTGCCAGCAGTGAAAGAGGGACAGGGGCCTACGTCCTGACTTTC
TRBJ2-7	TRBV5-1	NA	13	TRBD1	CASSWGQLYEQYF	TGCGCCAGCAGCTGGGGACAGCTCTACGAGCAGTACTTC
TRBJ2-7	TRBV20-1	NA	12	NA	CGGAESAYEQYF	TGCGGTGGGGCGGAATCTGCCTACGAGCAGTACTTC
TRBJ2-2	TRBV24-1	NA	17	TRBD2	CATSGISGRARTRELFF	TGTGCCACCAGTGGTATTAGCGGGAGGGCGCGAACCAGGGAGCTGTTTTTT
TRBJ1-5	TRBV2	NA	12	NA	CASIPTNQPQHF	TGTGCCAGCATCCCGACAAATCAGCCCCAGCATTTT
TRBJ2-5	TRBV7-7	NA	15	NA	CASSARGDTGETQYF	TGTGCTAGCAGCGCCAGGGGGGACACAGGAGAGACCCAGTACTTC
TRBJ2-2	TRBV20-1	few	14	TRBD1	CSASRDRSTGELFF	TGCAGTGCTAGCCGGGACAGATCCACCGGGGAGCTGTTTTTT
TRBJ2-1	TRBV2	NA	16	TRBD2	CASSERSGGAHNEQFF	TGTGCCAGCAGTGAACGTAGCGGGGGGGCACACAATGAGCAGTTCTTC
TRBJ2-5	TRBV7-9	many	15	NA	CASSLAETALQTQYF	TGTGCCAGCAGCTTAGCTGAGACAGCTCTTCAGACCCAGTACTTC
TRBJ1-6	TRBV10-3	NA	15	NA	CANSDTGAGSSPLHF	TGTGCCAACAGTGACACAGGCGCAGGCTCGTCACCCCTCCACTTT
TRBJ1-5	TRBV2	NA	13	NA	CASRSGVRQPQHF	TGTGCCAGCCGTTCAGGGGTTCGTCAGCCCCAGCATTTT